The entry below gives a single T cell receptor beta chain sequence along with its context. Its matching antigen is unknown. Method: immunoSEQ multiplex PCR; TCRdb's copy keeps in-frame clones and lacks some. The table records around 13,000 clones, roughly 91% of them present only once. The germline CDR1 and CDR2 sequences are SGHDN and FVKESK. This CDR3 is 15 amino acids long. Trimming took off 0 bases at V and 0 bases at J, with 5 bases between the two ends. The data stem from a study of untreated major depressive disorder. Study-wide points: The small study sample limits how generally findings apply. Private clones made up every subject's top five TRBV05-01 clones. TRBV05-01 (Vbeta 5.1) usage was higher in CD4+ T cells of depressed patients than controls.

The origin of this receptor is a man aged 25 to 45 with major depressive disorder. The chain is built from TRBV14 and TRBJ1-4; D not resolved. The specimen sequenced was CD4+ T cells from PBMCs. This CDR3 is CASSQDGATNEKLFF. The CDR3 DNA follows: TGTGCCAGCAGCCAAGACGGTGCAACTAATGAAAAACTGTTTTTT.